This TCR beta chain was retrieved from a study of spatial heterogeneity in lung cancer. Whole-study context: Beta-chain sequences were consistently detected more often than alpha-chain sequences.

This CDR3 comprises 14 residues. The germline CDR1 and CDR2 sequences are ENHRY and SYGVKD. Trimming took 2 bases from V and 0 from J, leaving 8 bases between them. Study-wide results and caveats: Tumor TCRs that were ubiquitous and expanded showed up in blood more at resection than follow-up.

On this clonotype itself: As yet, its antigen is unknown.

Time point of the sample: sample taken at primary tumor resection. The authors sequenced whole RNA from tumor, nontumor lung or frozen PBMC without sorting. 72 TRACERx patients with early, untreated non-small cell lung cancer donated samples. Single TCR cDNA molecules each had their own unique molecular identifier. TCRdb independently ran MiXCR on the 5' RACE reads; one entry per CDR3 protein. Among approximately 92,000 distinct CDR3 sequences listed, about 12% were seen once. The rearrangement joins TRBV10-3 to TRBJ2-7; possibly TRBD1 for D (5 bases). The sequence was obtained from a male donor with early-stage non-small cell lung cancer. Sequenced here: PBMCs, sampled at surgery. CDR3 sequence reads: CAISEPTVSYEQYF. CDR3 nucleotide sequence: TGTGCCATCAGTGAGCCGACAGTCTCCTACGAGCAGTACTTC.